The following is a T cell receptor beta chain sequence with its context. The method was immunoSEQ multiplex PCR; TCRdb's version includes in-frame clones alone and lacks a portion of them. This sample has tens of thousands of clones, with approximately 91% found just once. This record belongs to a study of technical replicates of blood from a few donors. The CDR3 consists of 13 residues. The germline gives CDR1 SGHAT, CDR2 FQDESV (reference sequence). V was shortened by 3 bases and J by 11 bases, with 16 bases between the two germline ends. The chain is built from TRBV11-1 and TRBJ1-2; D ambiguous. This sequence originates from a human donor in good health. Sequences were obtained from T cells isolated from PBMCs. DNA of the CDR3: TGTGCCAGCAGCTTGGATTTTAGACAAGCTTACACCTTC. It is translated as CASSLDFRQAYTF.